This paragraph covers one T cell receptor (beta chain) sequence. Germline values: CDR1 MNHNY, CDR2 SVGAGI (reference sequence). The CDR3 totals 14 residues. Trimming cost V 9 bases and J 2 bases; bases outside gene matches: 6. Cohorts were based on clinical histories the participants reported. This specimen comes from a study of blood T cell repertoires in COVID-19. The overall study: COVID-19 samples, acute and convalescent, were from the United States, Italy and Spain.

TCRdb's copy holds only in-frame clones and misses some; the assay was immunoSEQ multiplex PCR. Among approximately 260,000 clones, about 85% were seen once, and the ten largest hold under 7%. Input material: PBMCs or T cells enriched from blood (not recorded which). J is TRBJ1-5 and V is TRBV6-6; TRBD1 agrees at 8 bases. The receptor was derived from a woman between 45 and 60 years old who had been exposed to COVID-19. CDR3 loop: CASWTGKRNQPQHF. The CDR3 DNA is TGTGCCAGTTGGACAGGGAAGCGCAATCAGCCCCAGCATTTT.